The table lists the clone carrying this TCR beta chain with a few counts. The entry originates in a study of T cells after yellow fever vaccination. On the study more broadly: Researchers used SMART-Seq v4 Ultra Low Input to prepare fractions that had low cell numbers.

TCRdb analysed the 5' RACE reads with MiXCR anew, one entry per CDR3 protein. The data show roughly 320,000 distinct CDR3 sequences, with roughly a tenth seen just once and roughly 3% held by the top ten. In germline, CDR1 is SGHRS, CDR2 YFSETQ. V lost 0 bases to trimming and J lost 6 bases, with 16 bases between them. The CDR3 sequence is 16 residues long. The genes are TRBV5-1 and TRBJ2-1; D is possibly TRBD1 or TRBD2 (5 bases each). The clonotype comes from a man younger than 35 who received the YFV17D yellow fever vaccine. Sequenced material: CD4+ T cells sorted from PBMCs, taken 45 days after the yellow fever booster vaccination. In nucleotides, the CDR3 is TGCGCCAGCAGCTTGGTCGTTACCGGGACCACCAATGAGCAGTTCTTC. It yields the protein CASSLVVTGTTNEQFF.